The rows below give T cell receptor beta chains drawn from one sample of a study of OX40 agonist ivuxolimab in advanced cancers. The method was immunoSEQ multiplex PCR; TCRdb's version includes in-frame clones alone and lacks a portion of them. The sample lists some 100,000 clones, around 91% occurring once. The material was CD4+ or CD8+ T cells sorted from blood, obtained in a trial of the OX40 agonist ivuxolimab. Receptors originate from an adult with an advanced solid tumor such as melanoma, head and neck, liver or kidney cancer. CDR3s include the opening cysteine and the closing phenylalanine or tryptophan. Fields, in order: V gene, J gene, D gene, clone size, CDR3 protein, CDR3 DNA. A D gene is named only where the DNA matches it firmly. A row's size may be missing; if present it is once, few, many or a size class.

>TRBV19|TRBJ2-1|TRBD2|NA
CASSMRREAYNEQFF
TGTGCCAGTAGTATGAGGCGGGAGGCTTACAATGAGCAGTTCTTC
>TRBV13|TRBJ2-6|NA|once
CASSLRFVGPTISGANVLTF
TGTGCCAGCAGCTTAAGGTTCGTGGGACCTACTATCTCTGGGGCCAACGTCCTGACTTTC
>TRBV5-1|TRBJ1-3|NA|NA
CASSLAGGLSGNTIYF
TGCGCCAGCAGCTTGGCCGGGGGGCTCTCTGGAAACACCATATATTTT
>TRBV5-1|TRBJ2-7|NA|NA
CASSLPSYEQYF
TGCGCCAGCAGCCTTCCTTCCTACGAGCAGTACTTC
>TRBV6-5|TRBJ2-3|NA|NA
CASSYSGQGTTDTQYF
TGTGCCAGCAGTTACTCGGGGCAGGGGACCACAGATACGCAGTATTTT
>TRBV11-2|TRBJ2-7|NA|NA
CASSLDSGAAYEQYF
TGTGCCAGCAGCTTAGATTCAGGGGCAGCCTACGAGCAGTACTTC
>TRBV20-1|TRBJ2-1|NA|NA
CSAIDARAHFF
TGCAGTGCCATAGACGCAAGAGCTCACTTCTTC
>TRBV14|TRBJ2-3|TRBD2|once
CASSRSNGLAGLDTQYF
TGTGCCAGCAGCCGGTCAAACGGACTAGCGGGGTTAGATACGCAGTATTTT
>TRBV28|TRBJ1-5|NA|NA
CASRSGDQPQHF
TGTGCCAGCAGGTCAGGTGATCAGCCCCAGCATTTT
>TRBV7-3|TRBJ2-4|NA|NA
CASSLTRLPRNIQYF
TGTGCCAGCAGCTTAACGCGGCTACCTCGAAACATTCAGTACTTC
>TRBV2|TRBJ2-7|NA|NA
CASSEISALGEQYF
TGTGCCAGCAGTGAAATCAGTGCCTTGGGCGAGCAGTACTTC
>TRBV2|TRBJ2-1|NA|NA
CASSEYPAGGQFF
TGTGCCAGCAGTGAATACCCAGCGGGTGGGCAGTTCTTC
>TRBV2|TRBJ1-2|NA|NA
CASSVSGNYGYTF
TGTGCCAGCAGTGTATCAGGGAACTATGGCTACACCTTC
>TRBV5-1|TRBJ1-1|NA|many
CASSLNPRAGRAEAFF
TGCGCCAGCAGCTTGAATCCCCGAGCCGGTCGGGCTGAAGCTTTCTTT
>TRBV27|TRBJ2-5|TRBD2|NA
CASSFSGGRETQYF
TGTGCCAGCAGTTTTTCAGGCGGGAGGGAGACCCAGTACTTC
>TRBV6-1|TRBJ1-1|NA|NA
CASSERKGLNTEAFF
TGTGCCAGCAGTGAAAGGAAGGGATTGAACACTGAAGCTTTCTTT
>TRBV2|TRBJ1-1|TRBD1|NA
CASSGQGLTEAFF
TGTGCCAGCAGTGGACAGGGACTCACTGAAGCTTTCTTT
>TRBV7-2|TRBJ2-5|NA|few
CASSFGAGGQETQYF
TGTGCCAGCAGCTTCGGTGCAGGGGGGCAAGAGACCCAGTACTTC
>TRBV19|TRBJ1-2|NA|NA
CASSMGGDYGYTF
TGTGCCAGTAGTATGGGCGGAGACTATGGCTACACCTTC
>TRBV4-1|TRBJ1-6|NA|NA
CASSHGLEIYNSPLHF
TGCGCCAGCAGCCATGGACTGGAAATTTATAATTCACCCCTCCACTTT
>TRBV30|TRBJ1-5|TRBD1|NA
CAWSYRGRNQPQHF
TGTGCCTGGAGTTACAGGGGGCGGAATCAGCCCCAGCATTTT
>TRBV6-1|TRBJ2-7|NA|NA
CASSVQGWYEQYF
TGTGCCAGCAGTGTACAGGGTTGGTACGAGCAGTACTTC
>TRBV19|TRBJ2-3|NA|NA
CASSGPGEPTDTQYF
TGTGCCAGTAGTGGCCCAGGGGAACCCACAGATACGCAGTATTTT
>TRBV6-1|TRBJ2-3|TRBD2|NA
CASSSRGGTDTQYF
TGTGCCAGCAGTTCCCGGGGAGGGACAGATACGCAGTATTTT
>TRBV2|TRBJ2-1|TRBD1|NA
CASSELWTGGSSSSYNEQFF
TGTGCCAGCAGTGAACTCTGGACAGGGGGTTCTTCTAGCTCCTACAATGAGCAGTTCTTC
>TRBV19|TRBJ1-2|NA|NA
CASSEGNYGYTF
TGTGCCAGTTCGGAGGGAAACTATGGCTACACCTTC
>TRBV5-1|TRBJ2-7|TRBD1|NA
CASSSIQGADYEQYF
TGCGCCAGCAGCTCGATACAGGGGGCAGACTACGAGCAGTACTTC
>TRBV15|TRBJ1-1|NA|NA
CATGPRRTEAFF
TGTGCCACCGGTCCCCGGCGGACTGAAGCTTTCTTT
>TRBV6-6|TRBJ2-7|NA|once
CASSFPGWGNEQYF
TGTGCCAGCAGTTTCCCCGGGTGGGGCAACGAGCAGTACTTC
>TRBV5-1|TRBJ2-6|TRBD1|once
CASSLEQGERANVLTF
TGCGCCAGCAGCTTGGAACAGGGGGAGAGGGCCAACGTCCTGACTTTC
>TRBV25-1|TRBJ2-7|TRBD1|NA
CASSDPGTGGDEQYF
TGTGCCAGCAGTGACCCCGGGACAGGGGGCGACGAGCAGTACTTC
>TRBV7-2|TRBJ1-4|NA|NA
CASSLARGGNEKLFF
TGTGCCAGCAGCTTAGCGAGGGGTGGAAATGAAAAACTGTTTTTT
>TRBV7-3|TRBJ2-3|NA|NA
CASSTTGDTQYF
TGTGCCAGCAGCACCACCGGGGATACGCAGTATTTT
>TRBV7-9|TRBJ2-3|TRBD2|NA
CASSPSGGEGDTQYF
TGTGCCAGCAGCCCTAGCGGGGGGGAGGGAGATACGCAGTATTTT
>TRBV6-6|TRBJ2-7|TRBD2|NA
CASSYRTSGGYEQYF
TGTGCCAGCAGTTACCGGACTAGCGGGGGCTACGAGCAGTACTTC
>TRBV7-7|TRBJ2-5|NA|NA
CASSSTGETQYF
TGTGCCAGCAGCTCCACTGGAGAGACCCAGTACTTC
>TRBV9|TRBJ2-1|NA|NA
CASSSLGSAGVVYEQFF
TGTGCCAGCAGCTCCCTTGGGTCAGCGGGTGTAGTCTATGAGCAGTTCTTC
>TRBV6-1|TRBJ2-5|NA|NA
CASSETGRKTQYF
TGTGCCAGCAGTGAAACGGGAAGGAAGACCCAGTACTTC
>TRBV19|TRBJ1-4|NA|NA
CASRMGQSNEKLFF
TGTGCCAGTAGGATGGGGCAGTCTAATGAAAAACTGTTTTTT
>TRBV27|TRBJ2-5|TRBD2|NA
CASRGLAGGMTQYF
TGTGCCAGCAGAGGACTAGCGGGGGGTATGACCCAGTACTTC